The 23 T cell receptor beta chains below all came from one sample that was sequenced in a study of T cell changes during pregnancy in multiple sclerosis. Assay: immunoSEQ multiplex PCR; the TCRdb copy retains only in-frame clones and omits some. The sample lists some 47,000 clones; roughly 90% were seen once. The sequencing here drew on peripheral blood, taken in the first trimester of pregnancy. These receptors were taken from a female donor with multiple sclerosis, enrolled in a pregnancy study.

This chain joins TRBV4-1 and TRBJ1-5; D may be TRBD1 (6 bases). Looked up from germline, CDR1 is MGHRA and CDR2 is YSYEKL. The length of the CDR3 is 17 residues. V was cut by 1 base and J by 2 bases, with 15 bases left in between. CDR3 nucleotides: TGCGCCAGCAGCCAAGTACAGGGCTCGGGTGGCAATCAGCCCCAGCATTTT. Its protein is CASSQVQGSGGNQPQHF.

The V and J genes are TRBV18 and TRBJ2-7; D unresolved. Between the trimmed V and J ends, which lost 6 bases and 4 bases, there was a span of 13 bases. The CDR3 covers 13 residues. In germline, CDR1 is KGHSH, CDR2 LQKENI. This CDR3 reads CASSPSPLYEQYF. For the CDR3, the DNA is TGTGCCAGCTCGCCAAGCCCCCTTTACGAGCAGTACTTC.

J is TRBJ1-1 and V is TRBV6-5; D is ambiguous. The V end was cut by 10 bases, the J end by 4 bases, with 16 bases between. The CDR3 has 13 residues. CDR1 MNHEY and CDR2 SVGAGI come from the germline V gene. The DNA of the CDR3 is TGTGCCACCTTATTCCCGGGTGGCACTGAAGCTTTCTTT. As protein: CATLFPGGTEAFF.

This sequence joins TRBV7-8 and TRBJ1-4; 7 bases are shared with TRBD1. The CDR3 is 14 residues long. The ends lost 5 bases at V and 7 bases at J; junction bases unmatched: 7. Germline CDR1 and CDR2: SGHVS and FQNEAQ. CDR3 nucleotide sequence: TGTGCCAGCAGCCGAAACAGGGGAGGTGAAAAACTGTTTTTT. Encoded protein: CASSRNRGGEKLFF.

As for this clone: Distinct nucleotide sequences in the sample also encode this CDR3. The J gene is TRBJ1-5, the V gene TRBV30, with 7 bases aligning to TRBD1. Germline V CDR1 and CDR2: GTSNPN, SVGIG (reference sequence). Losses at the gene ends were 0 bases for V and 5 bases for J; bases not matched to a gene: 1. The CDR3 loop spans 13 amino acids. Here the CDR3 reads CAWSVTGDQPQHF. In DNA form, the CDR3 reads TGTGCCTGGAGTGTTACAGGGGATCAGCCCCAGCATTTT.

This clone was picked up a small number of times. The chain is built from TRBV15 and TRBJ1-2, with 10 bases that match TRBD1. Per germline, CDR1 LNHNV and CDR2 YYDKDF (reference sequence). The trim removed 2 bases at V and 2 bases at J, leaving 8 bases unmatched. The CDR3 runs 17 residues. Here the CDR3 reads CATSRFGTGEFNYGYTF. DNA for the CDR3: TGTGCCACCAGCAGATTCGGGACAGGGGAATTCAACTATGGCTACACCTTC.

The chain uses TRBV5-4 and TRBJ2-1; a weak D match, TRBD2 (5 bases). The CDR3 has 13 residues. Trimming took off 0 bases at V and 12 bases at J, with 13 bases between the two ends. In germline, CDR1 is SGHNT, CDR2 YYREEE (reference sequence). The CDR3 spells CASSLVSEEGQFF. As DNA, the CDR3 is TGTGCCAGCAGCTTGGTTAGTGAAGAGGGGCAGTTCTTC. Variable domain in full (rest from reference TRBV5-4 and TRBJ2-1): ETGVTQSPTHLIKTRGQQVTLRCSSQSGHNTVSWYQQALGQGPQFIFQYYREEENGRGNFPPRFSGLQFPNYSSELNVNALELDDSALYLCASSLVSEEGQFFGPGTRLTVL.

J is TRBJ1-5 and V is TRBV6-5; 7 positions agree with TRBD1. Germline assignment: CDR1 MNHEY and CDR2 SVGAGI. V was pared by 5 bases and J by 3 bases, with 7 bases of the junction left unmatched. CDR3 length: 15 amino acids. CDR3 loop: CASSRGQSPNQPQHF. CDR3 DNA: TGTGCCAGCAGTCGGGGACAGTCGCCCAATCAGCCCCAGCATTTT.

The CDR3 DNA reads as TGTGCCAGCAGCTTGTTCCTAGCCCAGGGGGCTGGGGAAAAAAACATTCAGTACTTC. Its protein is CASSLFLAQGAGEKNIQYF. The V gene is TRBV5-6, the J gene TRBJ2-4; TRBD1 agrees at 8 bases. In germline, CDR1 is SGHDT, CDR2 YYEEEE. With V trimmed by 1 base and J by 4 bases, 16 bases remained unmatched. The CDR3 loop spans 19 amino acids.

V and J are TRBV19 and TRBJ1-2; D is possibly TRBD1 (6 bases). Germline V CDR1 and CDR2: LNHDA, SQIVND (reference sequence). The CDR3 spans 15 residues. Deletions cut 5 bases from V and 2 bases from J, with 15 bases between. In DNA form, the CDR3 reads TGTGCCAGTAGTCCACAGGGACGGTTGAACTATGGCTACACCTTC. This sequence encodes CASSPQGRLNYGYTF.

The chain couples TRBV5-4 to TRBJ1-1; possible D gene TRBD1, 6 bases. This CDR3 contains 15 residues. Germline-derived CDR1 and CDR2 are SGHNT and YYREEE (reference sequence). V was clipped by 0 bases and J by 4 bases, with 13 bases between them. CDR3 protein: CASSLDWDTGTEAFF. CDR3 bases: TGTGCCAGCAGCTTGGATTGGGACACGGGCACTGAAGCTTTCTTT.

The chain links TRBV19 to TRBJ2-2, with 7 bases matching TRBD2. V lost 5 bases and J lost 7; bases outside the gene matches: 13. Germline V CDR1 and CDR2: LNHDA, SQIVND (reference sequence). The CDR3 contains 16 residues. The DNA for the CDR3 is TGTGCCAGTAGTTCTACGGGGGGTAGGGACGGCGGGGAGCTGTTTTTT. Amino acid sequence: CASSSTGGRDGGELFF.

The rearrangement uses TRBV30 and TRBJ2-1; 9 bases are shared with TRBD2. Trimming removed 3 bases from V and 9 bases from J; junction bases left unmatched: 12. The germline gives CDR1 GTSNPN, CDR2 SVGIG (reference sequence). The CDR3 length is 15 residues. CDR3 sequence (DNA): TGTGCCTGGAGGGTTAGCGGGGGTCGTGAGGTTGAGCAGTTCTTC. This translates into CAWRVSGGREVEQFF.

The chain employs TRBV6-5 and TRBJ1-1; D remains ambiguous. V dropped 5 bases and J dropped 1 base, with 8 bases sitting between them. There are 13 residues in the CDR3. In germline, CDR1 is MNHEY, CDR2 SVGAGI. CDR3 protein: CASSPPGNTEAFF. The CDR3, as DNA: TGTGCCAGCAGTCCCCCGGGGAACACTGAAGCTTTCTTT.

This sequence joins TRBV4-3 and TRBJ2-5; 7 bases align to TRBD2. This CDR3 is 15 amino acids long. J gave up 1 base and V 1 base, and 3 bases lay outside the gene matches. CDR1 and CDR2 from the germline V gene are LGHNA and YSLEER. The CDR3 protein is CASSQGGGTQETQYF. CDR3 coding DNA: TGCGCCAGCAGCCAAGGGGGAGGGACCCAAGAGACCCAGTACTTC.

The V gene is TRBV6-5, the J gene TRBJ1-1, with 8 positions matching TRBD1. V shed 7 bases, J shed 3 bases, and the junction held 10 bases outside the gene matches. In germline, CDR1 is MNHEY, CDR2 SVGAGI. The CDR3 extends over 15 amino acids. CDR3 residues: CASTPDRGGDTEAFF. CDR3 DNA sequence: TGTGCCAGCACCCCTGACAGGGGAGGTGACACTGAAGCTTTCTTT.

The rearrangement links TRBV5-5 to TRBJ2-1; perhaps TRBD2 as D (5 bases). Germline V lookup: CDR1 SGHKS, CDR2 YYEKEE (reference sequence). The CDR3 is 15 residues long. V lost 4 bases, J lost 4 bases, and 15 bases lay in between. The CDR3 loop is CASSGFISGYNEQFF. CDR3 sequence (DNA): TGTGCCAGCAGCGGATTTATTTCGGGGTACAATGAGCAGTTCTTC.

The chain employs TRBV5-4 and TRBJ2-1, with 8 positions matching TRBD2. The germline CDR1 and CDR2 sequences are SGHNT and YYREEE (reference sequence). This CDR3 region has 15 residues. Unmatched junction bases numbered 4, after V lost 5 bases and J lost 0 bases. This CDR3 is CASRAGLDSYNEQFF. The CDR3 DNA is TGTGCCAGCAGGGCGGGACTAGACTCCTACAATGAGCAGTTCTTC.

This clone has just a few counts. The chain has TRBV6-4 and TRBJ1-1; 7 nucleotides line up with TRBD1. The CDR3 has 16 amino acids. Germline V gene sequence: CDR1 MRHNA, CDR2 SNTAGT. J was trimmed by 5 bases and V by 6 bases; bases with no gene match: 15. This CDR3 is CASSLNPGQSLTEAFF. CDR3 in DNA: TGTGCCAGCAGCCTTAATCCGGGACAGAGTCTGACTGAAGCTTTCTTT.

CDR3 sequence reads: CASSWGGGEAFF. In DNA form, the CDR3 reads TGCGCCAGCAGCTGGGGAGGAGGTGAAGCTTTCTTT. This chain uses TRBV5-1 with TRBJ1-1; no clear D gene. Germline loops: CDR1 SGHRS, CDR2 YFSETQ. This CDR3 has 12 residues. Trimming stripped 3 bases from V and 7 bases from J, with 10 bases between.

This clone was seen a single time. The genes are TRBV2 and TRBJ2-3; TRBD2 agrees at 8 bases. Germline V gene sequence: CDR1 SNHLY, CDR2 FYNNEI. After removal of 6 bases from V and 5 bases from J, the junction contained 4 bases not matched to a gene. CDR3 length equals 13 residues. The CDR3 loop reads CASRRGAGDTQYF. The CDR3 DNA sequence: TGTGCCAGCAGGCGGGGGGCGGGAGATACGCAGTATTTT.

Details on this clone: The same CDR3 also results from other DNA sequences found in this sample. The chain employs TRBV30 and TRBJ1-3; no definite D call. V gave up 0 bases and J gave up 5 bases, with 8 bases separating them. This CDR3 is 13 amino acids long. Germline V gene lookup returns CDR1 GTSNPN and CDR2 SVGIG (reference sequence). CDR3 DNA sequence: TGTGCCTGGAGTGTATCCGGGAGAAACACCATATATTTT. This sequence encodes CAWSVSGRNTIYF.

The gene calls are TRBV19 and TRBJ1-2, with TRBD1 as a possible D gene (6 bases). The CDR3 contains 14 residues. CDR1 is LNHDA, CDR2 SQIVND, per germline (reference sequence). Trimming left V 3 bases short and J 3 bases short, with 11 bases between. CDR3 protein: CASSIWTVDYGYTF. The CDR3 nucleotides read TGTGCCAGTAGTATTTGGACAGTTGACTATGGCTACACCTTC.